This T cell receptor (beta chain) stems from a study of identical twins' blood T cells. Across the study: Approximately 12 libraries, six alpha and six beta, gave around 50 million reads.

One entry per CDR3 protein results from TCRdb running MiXCR on the 5' RACE reads. The sample yields about 370,000 distinct CDR3 sequences, over 25% seen once. Trimming stripped 5 bases from V and 8 bases from J, with 12 bases between. In germline, CDR1 is LNHDA, CDR2 SQIVND (reference sequence). The CDR3 is 12 residues long. This receptor was taken from a woman between 18 and 50 years old in good health. What was sequenced was PBMCs. The rearrangement links TRBV19 to TRBJ1-1, with D uncertain. The CDR3 loop is CASSPFGAEAFF. In DNA form, the CDR3 reads TGTGCCAGTAGTCCTTTCGGAGCCGAAGCTTTCTTT. Looking up the rest from reference TRBV19 and TRBJ1-1 gives the full variable domain: DGGITQSPKYLFRKEGQNVTLSCEQNLNHDAMYWYRQDPGQGLRLIYYSQIVNDFQKGDIAEGYSVSREKKESFPLTVTSAQKNPTAFYLCASSPFGAEAFFGQGTRLTVV.